This T cell receptor beta chain was identified in a study of T-cell reconstitution after alpha-beta-depleted transplantation in children. During its preparation, the TCRbeta library received unique molecular identifiers. Each CDR3 protein gets one entry after TCRdb re-called the PCR reads with MiXCR. The sample carries around 600,000 distinct CDR3 sequences, more than 9% recorded once. The CDR3 is made up of 14 amino acids. Trimming removed 1 base from V and 2 bases from J, with 9 bases in between. Germline assignment: CDR1 SGHVS and CDR2 FQNEAQ. This clonotype was counted at least ten times. The sequences come from PBMCs from the stem cell graft donor, collected from the stem cell graft. V is TRBV7-8 and J is TRBJ2-7; D remains ambiguous. The sequence was obtained from a human donor who donated a stem cell graft to a child with acute myeloid leukemia. The CDR3 region is CASSLGALAYEQYF. CDR3 bases: TGTGCCAGCAGCTTAGGGGCGCTGGCCTACGAGCAGTACTTC.